This record covers a single T cell receptor beta chain. With random hexamers, 0.5 to 1 ug RNA was reverse transcribed. TCRdb re-analysed the immunoSEQ multiplex PCR reads in MiXCR, keeping a single row per CDR3 protein. The sample holds roughly 130,000 distinct CDR3 sequences, around 94% seen once. The data belong to a study of CD8 T cells in Susac syndrome. As for the study in general: Patients with Susac syndrome were therapy-naive, on corticosteroids, or on intravenous immunoglobulin alone at the time that blood was drawn.

In blood CD8+ and CD4+ T cells, TCR beta underwent sequencing. The CDR3 has 14 amino acids. V lost 2 bases to trimming and J lost 1 base, with 9 bases between them. Germline assignment: CDR1 KGHSH and CDR2 LQKENI. The chain uses TRBV18 and TRBJ2-7; no firm D call. Sequenced: CD8+ T cells from PBMCs. The TCR originated in a human donor with Susac syndrome. The DNA of the CDR3 is TGTGCCAGCTCACCAGCAGACAATTCCTACGAGCAGTACTTC. Translation: CASSPADNSYEQYF.